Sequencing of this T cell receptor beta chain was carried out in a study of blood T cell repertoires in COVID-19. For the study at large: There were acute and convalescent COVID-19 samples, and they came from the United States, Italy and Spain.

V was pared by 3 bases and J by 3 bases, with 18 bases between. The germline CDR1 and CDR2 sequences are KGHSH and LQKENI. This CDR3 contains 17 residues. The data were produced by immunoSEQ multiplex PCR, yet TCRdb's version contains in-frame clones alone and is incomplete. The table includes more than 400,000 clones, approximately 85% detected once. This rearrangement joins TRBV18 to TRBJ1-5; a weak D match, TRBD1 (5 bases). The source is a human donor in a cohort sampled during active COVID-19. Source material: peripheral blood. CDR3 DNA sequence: TGTGCCAGCTCACCGGATCGACACAGGAGCTACAATCAGCCCCAGCATTTT. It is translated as CASSPDRHRSYNQPQHF. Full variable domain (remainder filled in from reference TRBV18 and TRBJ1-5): NAGVMQNPRHLVRRRGQEARLRCSPMKGHSHVYWYRQLPEEGLKFMVYLQKENIIDESGMPKERFSAEFPKEGPSILRIQQVVRGDSAAYFCASSPDRHRSYNQPQHFGDGTRLSIL.